This section outlines one T cell receptor beta chain sequence together with its context. Its antigen is unknown. The entry originates in a study of cytomegalovirus exposure and HLA in healthy donors. Findings and caveats of the study: A later analysis found TCR association rates differed by HLA locus, highest for DRB1 and lowest for HLA-C. Rarity characterized most TCR sequences, yet some public TCRs appeared in many donors. Later work found most CMV-associated TCR beta chains apparently HLA-restricted. A previous analysis found most TCR beta V segments productive roughly 90% or roughly 30% of the time.

Losses at the gene ends were 7 bases for V and 2 bases for J; bases not matched to a gene: 8. The germline gives CDR1 LNHDA, CDR2 SQIVND (reference sequence). This CDR3 spans 15 amino acids. A multiplex PCR was run with 60 Vbeta primers and 13 Jbeta primers. Profiled with immunoSEQ multiplex PCR; TCRdb holds only in-frame clones, not every one. The data contain about 160,000 clones, approximately 78% of them seen just once; the ten biggest clones take up roughly 8%. The chain uses TRBV19 and TRBJ1-5; 7 positions agree with TRBD1. Sequences were obtained from PBMCs. The source of this sequence is a male donor in good health and CMV-seropositive. For the CDR3, the DNA is TGTGCCAGTACCTCCGTTGACAGGGGCAATCAGCCCCAGCATTTT. Residues: CASTSVDRGNQPQHF.